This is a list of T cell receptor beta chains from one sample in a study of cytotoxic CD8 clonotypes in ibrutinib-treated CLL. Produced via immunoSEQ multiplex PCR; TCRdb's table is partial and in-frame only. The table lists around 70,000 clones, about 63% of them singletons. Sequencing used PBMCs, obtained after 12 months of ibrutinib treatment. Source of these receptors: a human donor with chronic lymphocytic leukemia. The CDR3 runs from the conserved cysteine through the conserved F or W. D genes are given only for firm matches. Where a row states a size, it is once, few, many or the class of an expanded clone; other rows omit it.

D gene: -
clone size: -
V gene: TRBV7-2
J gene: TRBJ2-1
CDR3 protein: CASSLGQLAGGYYNEQFF
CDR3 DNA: TGTGCCAGCAGCTTAGGTCAACTAGCTGGGGGGTACTACAATGAGCAGTTCTTC

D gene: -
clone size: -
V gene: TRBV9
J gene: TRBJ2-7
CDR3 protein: CASSVEPGPYEQYF
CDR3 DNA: TGTGCCAGCAGCGTAGAGCCAGGACCCTACGAGCAGTACTTC

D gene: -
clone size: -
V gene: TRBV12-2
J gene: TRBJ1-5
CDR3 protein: CASRLGPQEGQQDNQPQHF
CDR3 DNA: TGTGCAAGTCGCTTAGGGCCCCAAGAGGGACAACAAGACAATCAGCCCCAGCATTTT

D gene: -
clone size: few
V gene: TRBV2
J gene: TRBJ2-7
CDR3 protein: CASKGPGAYEQYF
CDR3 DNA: TGTGCCAGCAAAGGGCCCGGGGCCTACGAGCAGTACTTC

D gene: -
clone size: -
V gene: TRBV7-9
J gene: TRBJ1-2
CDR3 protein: CASSPLIVNYGYTF
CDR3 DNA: TGTGCCAGCAGCCCCCTTATAGTTAACTATGGCTACACCTTC

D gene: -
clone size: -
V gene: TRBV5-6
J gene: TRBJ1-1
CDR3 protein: CASMIPGVSEAFF
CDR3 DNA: TGTGCCAGCATGATCCCAGGAGTTAGTGAAGCTTTCTTT

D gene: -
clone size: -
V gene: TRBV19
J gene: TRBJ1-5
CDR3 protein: CASSIGGPSLGQPQHF
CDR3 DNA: TGTGCCAGTAGTATAGGGGGGCCCTCTCTGGGTCAGCCCCAGCATTTT

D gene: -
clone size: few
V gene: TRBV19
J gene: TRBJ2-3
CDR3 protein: CASSQPSGGTDTQYF
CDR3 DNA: TGTGCCAGTAGTCAACCTTCAGGGGGCACAGATACGCAGTATTTT

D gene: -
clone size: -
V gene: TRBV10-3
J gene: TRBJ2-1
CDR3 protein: CAISENSYNEQFF
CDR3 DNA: TGTGCCATCAGTGAAAACAGTTACAATGAGCAGTTCTTC

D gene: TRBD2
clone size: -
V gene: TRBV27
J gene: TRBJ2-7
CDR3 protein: CASSSPLAGGPIEQYF
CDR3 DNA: TGTGCCAGCAGTTCCCCCTTAGCGGGGGGGCCGATCGAGCAGTACTTC

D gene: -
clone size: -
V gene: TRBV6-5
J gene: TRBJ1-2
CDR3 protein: CASSYREARFNYGYTF
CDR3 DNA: TGTGCCAGCAGTTATCGGGAGGCTCGGTTTAACTATGGCTACACCTTC

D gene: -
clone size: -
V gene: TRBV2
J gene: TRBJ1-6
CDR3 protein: CASSGPPLHF
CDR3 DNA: TGTGCCAGCAGTGGTCCACCCCTCCACTTT

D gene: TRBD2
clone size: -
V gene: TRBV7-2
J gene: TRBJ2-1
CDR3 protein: CASRTSGDLSYNEQFF
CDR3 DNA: TGTGCCAGCAGGACTAGCGGGGATCTATCCTACAATGAGCAGTTCTTC

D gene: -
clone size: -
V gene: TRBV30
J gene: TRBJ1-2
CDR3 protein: CAWRTGVGYGYTF
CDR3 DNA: TGTGCCTGGAGGACTGGGGTGGGGTATGGCTACACCTTC

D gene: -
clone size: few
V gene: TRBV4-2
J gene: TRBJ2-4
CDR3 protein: CASSQGGLGAAKNIQYF
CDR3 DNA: TGTGCCAGCAGCCAAGGGGGATTAGGCGCAGCCAAAAACATTCAGTACTTC

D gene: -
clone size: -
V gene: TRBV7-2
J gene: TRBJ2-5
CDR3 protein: CASSLRAETQYF
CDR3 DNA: TGTGCCAGCAGCTTACGGGCGGAGACCCAGTACTTC

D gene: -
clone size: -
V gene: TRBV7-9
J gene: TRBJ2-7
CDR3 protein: CASSLARQGTYEQYF
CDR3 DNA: TGTGCCAGCAGCTTAGCGCGTCAGGGTACCTACGAGCAGTACTTC

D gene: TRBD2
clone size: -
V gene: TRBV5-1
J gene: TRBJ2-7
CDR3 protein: CASSPGLAGADSYEQYF
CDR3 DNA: TGCGCCAGCAGCCCCGGACTAGCGGGGGCGGATTCCTACGAGCAGTACTTC

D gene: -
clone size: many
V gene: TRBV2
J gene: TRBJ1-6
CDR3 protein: CASSAGMNSPLHF
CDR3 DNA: TGTGCCAGCAGTGCAGGGATGAATTCACCCCTCCACTTT

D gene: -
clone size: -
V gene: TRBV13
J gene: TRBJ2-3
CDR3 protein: CASSLAIGAPTDTQYF
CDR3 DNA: TGTGCCAGCAGTCTCGCCATTGGGGCCCCCACAGATACGCAGTATTTT

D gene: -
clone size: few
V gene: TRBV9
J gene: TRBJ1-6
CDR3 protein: CASSVVVAASPLHF
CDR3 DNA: TGTGCCAGCAGCGTAGTTGTCGCAGCATCACCCCTCCACTTT

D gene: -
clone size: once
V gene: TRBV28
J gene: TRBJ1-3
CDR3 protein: CASSSWGDTRSGNTIYF
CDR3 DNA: TGTGCCAGCAGTTCTTGGGGGGACACACGCTCTGGAAACACCATATATTTT

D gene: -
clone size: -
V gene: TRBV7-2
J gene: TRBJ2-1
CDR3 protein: CASSFSPNNNEQFF
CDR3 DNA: TGTGCCAGCAGCTTTAGCCCGAACAACAATGAGCAGTTCTTC

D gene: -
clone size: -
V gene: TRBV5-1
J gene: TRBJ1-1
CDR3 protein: CASHKNTEAFF
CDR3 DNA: TGCGCCAGCCATAAGAACACTGAAGCTTTCTTT

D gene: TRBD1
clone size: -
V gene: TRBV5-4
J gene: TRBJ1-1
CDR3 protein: CASSGMTGHTEAFF
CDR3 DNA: TGTGCCAGCAGCGGGATGACAGGGCACACTGAAGCTTTCTTT

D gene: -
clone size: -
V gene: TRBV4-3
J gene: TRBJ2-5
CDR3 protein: CASSQDWGASQETQYF
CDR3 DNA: TGCGCCAGCAGCCAAGATTGGGGGGCCTCACAAGAGACCCAGTACTTC

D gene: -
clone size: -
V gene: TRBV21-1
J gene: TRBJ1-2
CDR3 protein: CASSPTGAYGYTF
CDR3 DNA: TGTGCCAGCAGTCCGACAGGGGCCTATGGCTACACCTTC

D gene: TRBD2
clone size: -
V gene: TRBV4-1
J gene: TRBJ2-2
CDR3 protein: CASSPFASGRNTGELFF
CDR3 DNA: TGCGCCAGCAGCCCGTTTGCTAGCGGGAGGAACACCGGGGAGCTGTTTTTT

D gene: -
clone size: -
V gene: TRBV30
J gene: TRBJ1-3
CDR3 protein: CAWSVPGRGGNTIYF
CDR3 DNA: TGTGCCTGGAGTGTACCGGGGCGCGGAGGAAACACCATATATTTT

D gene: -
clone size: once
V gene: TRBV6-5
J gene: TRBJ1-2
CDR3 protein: CASSGANLGNYGYTF
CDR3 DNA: TGTGCCAGCAGCGGAGCGAATTTAGGGAACTATGGCTACACCTTC

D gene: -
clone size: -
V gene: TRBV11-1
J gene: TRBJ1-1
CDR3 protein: CASSLSDTEAFF
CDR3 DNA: TGTGCCAGCAGCCTGAGTGACACTGAAGCTTTCTTT

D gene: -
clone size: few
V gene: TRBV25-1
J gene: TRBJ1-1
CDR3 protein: CASRNGHTEAFF
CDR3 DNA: TGTGCCAGCCGAAACGGGCACACTGAAGCTTTCTTT

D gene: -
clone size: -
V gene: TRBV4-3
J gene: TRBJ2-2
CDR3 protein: CASSQGAVNAGELFF
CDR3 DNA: TGCGCCAGCAGCCAGGGTGCAGTCAACGCCGGGGAGCTGTTTTTT

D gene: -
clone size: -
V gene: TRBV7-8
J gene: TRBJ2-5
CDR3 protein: CASSFDPFGETQYF
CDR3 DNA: TGTGCCAGCAGCTTTGATCCTTTTGGAGAGACCCAGTACTTC

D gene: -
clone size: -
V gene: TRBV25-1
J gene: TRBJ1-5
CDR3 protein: CASSGQPDQPQHF
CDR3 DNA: TGTGCCAGCAGTGGACAGCCCGATCAGCCCCAGCATTTT

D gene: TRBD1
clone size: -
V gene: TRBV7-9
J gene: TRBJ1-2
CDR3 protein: CASSPDRGNYGYTF
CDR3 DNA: TGTGCCAGCAGCCCCGACAGGGGGAACTATGGCTACACCTTC

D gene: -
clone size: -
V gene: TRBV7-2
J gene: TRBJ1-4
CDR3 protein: CASSLALFNEKLFF
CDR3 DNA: TGTGCCAGCAGCTTAGCGCTGTTTAATGAAAAACTGTTTTTT

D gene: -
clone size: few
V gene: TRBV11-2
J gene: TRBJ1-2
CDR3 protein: CASSFGGVNGYTF
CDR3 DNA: TGTGCCAGCAGCTTCGGAGGGGTGAATGGCTACACCTTC

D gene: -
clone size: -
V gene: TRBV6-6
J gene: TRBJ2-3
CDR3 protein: CASSPIALGGDTQYF
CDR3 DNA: TGTGCCAGCAGCCCCATCGCCCTTGGGGGAGATACGCAGTATTTT

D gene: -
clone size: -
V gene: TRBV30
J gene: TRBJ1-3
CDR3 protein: CACVPGRLSGNTIYF
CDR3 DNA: TGTGCCTGCGTACCGGGACGCCTTTCTGGAAACACCATATATTTT

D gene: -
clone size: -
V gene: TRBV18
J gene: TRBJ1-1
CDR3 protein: CASQTGGTEAFF
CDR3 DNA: TGTGCCAGCCAGACTGGGGGCACTGAAGCTTTCTTT